These T cell receptor beta chains were read from a single sample in a study of blood T cells in healthy people across ages. One entry per CDR3 protein results from TCRdb running MiXCR on the 5' RACE reads. The sample has 1.5 million to 2 million distinct CDR3 sequences; about 31% are singletons. Sequencing was performed on blood. These receptors were collected from a woman in her 30s in good health. Each CDR3 is given with its conserved first and last residue. D genes are given only for firm matches. Not every row has a clone size; where given, it reads once, few, many or a size class.

J: TRBJ2-1
V: TRBV20-1
size: NA
D: TRBD2
CDR3: CSAASSGGTLNEQFF
DNA: TGCAGTGCGGCTTCTAGCGGGGGGACCCTGAATGAGCAGTTCTTC

J: TRBJ2-7
V: TRBV11-2
size: NA
D: NA
CDR3: CASSLEGRPNSYEQYF
DNA: TGTGCCAGCAGCTTAGAGGGCCGACCGAATTCCTACGAGCAGTACTTC

J: TRBJ2-4
V: TRBV20-1
size: few
D: NA
CDR3: CSAGTGTRNIQYF
DNA: TGCAGTGCTGGGACAGGGACTAGAAACATTCAGTACTTC

J: TRBJ1-2
V: TRBV5-1
size: once
D: NA
CDR3: CASSIDPNYGYTF
DNA: TGCGCCAGCAGCATAGACCCTAACTATGGCTACACCTTC

J: TRBJ1-4
V: TRBV2
size: NA
D: TRBD1
CDR3: CASSSDRARSNEKLFF
DNA: TGTGCCAGCAGTTCCGACAGGGCAAGGAGTAATGAAAAACTGTTTTTT

J: TRBJ2-3
V: TRBV6-4
size: NA
D: NA
CDR3: CASPMPDTQYF
DNA: TGTGCCAGCCCAATGCCAGATACGCAGTATTTT

J: TRBJ2-1
V: TRBV9
size: NA
D: NA
CDR3: CASSAVGGRDEQFF
DNA: TGTGCCAGCAGCGCGGTGGGGGGCAGGGATGAGCAGTTCTTC

J: TRBJ2-7
V: TRBV6-5
size: few
D: NA
CDR3: CASSSLGTVYKGEQYF
DNA: TGTGCCAGCAGCTCACTTGGGACCGTGTACAAGGGCGAGCAGTACTTC

J: TRBJ1-1
V: TRBV12-3/TRBV12-4
size: few
D: NA
CDR3: CASSLAGLYTEAFF
DNA: TGTGCCAGCAGTTTAGCGGGGCTCTACACTGAAGCTTTCTTT

J: TRBJ1-5
V: TRBV15
size: NA
D: NA
CDR3: CATSRDPHREGGQPQHF
DNA: TGTGCCACCAGCAGAGATCCCCACAGGGAGGGCGGTCAGCCCCAGCATTTT

J: TRBJ2-3
V: TRBV2
size: NA
D: TRBD1
CDR3: CASSPRTGASTDTQYF
DNA: TGTGCCAGCAGTCCTAGGACAGGGGCCAGCACAGATACGCAGTATTTT